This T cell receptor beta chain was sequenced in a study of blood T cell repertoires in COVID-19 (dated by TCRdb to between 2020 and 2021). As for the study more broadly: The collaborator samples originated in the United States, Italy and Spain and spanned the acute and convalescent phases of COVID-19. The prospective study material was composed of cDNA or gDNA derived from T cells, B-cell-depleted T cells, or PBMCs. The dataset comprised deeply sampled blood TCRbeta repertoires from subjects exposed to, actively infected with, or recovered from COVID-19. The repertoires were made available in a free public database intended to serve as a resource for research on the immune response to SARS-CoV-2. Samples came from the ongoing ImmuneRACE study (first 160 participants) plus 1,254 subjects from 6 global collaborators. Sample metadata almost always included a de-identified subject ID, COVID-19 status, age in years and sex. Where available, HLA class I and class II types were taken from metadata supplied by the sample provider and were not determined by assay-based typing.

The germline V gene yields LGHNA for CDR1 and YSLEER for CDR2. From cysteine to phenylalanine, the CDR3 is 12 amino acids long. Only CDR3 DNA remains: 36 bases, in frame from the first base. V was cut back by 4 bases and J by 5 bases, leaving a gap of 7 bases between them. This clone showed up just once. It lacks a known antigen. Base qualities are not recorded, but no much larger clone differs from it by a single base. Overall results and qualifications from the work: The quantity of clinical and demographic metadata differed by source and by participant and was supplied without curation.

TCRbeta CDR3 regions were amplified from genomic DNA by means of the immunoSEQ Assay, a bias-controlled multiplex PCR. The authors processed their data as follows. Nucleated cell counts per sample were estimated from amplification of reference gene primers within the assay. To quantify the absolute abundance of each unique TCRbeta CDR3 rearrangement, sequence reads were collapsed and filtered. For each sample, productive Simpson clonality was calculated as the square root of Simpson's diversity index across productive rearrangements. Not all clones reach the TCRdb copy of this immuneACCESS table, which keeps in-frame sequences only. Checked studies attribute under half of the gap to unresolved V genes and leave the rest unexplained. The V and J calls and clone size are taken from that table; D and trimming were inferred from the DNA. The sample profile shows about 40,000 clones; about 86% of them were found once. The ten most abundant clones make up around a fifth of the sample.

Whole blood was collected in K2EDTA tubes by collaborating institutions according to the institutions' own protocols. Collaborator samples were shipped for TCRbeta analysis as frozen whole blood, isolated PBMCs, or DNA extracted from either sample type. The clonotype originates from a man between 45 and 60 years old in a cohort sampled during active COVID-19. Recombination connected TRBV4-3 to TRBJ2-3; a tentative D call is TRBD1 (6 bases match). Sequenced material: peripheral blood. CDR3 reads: CASSPRGDTQYF. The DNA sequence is TGCGCCAGCAGCCCCAGGGGAGATACGCAGTATTTT.